The entry below gives a single T cell receptor (beta chain) sequence along with its context. The target antigen is unknown. Looked up from germline, CDR1 is SGHTA and CDR2 is FQGNSA. The CDR3 consists of 13 residues. Trimming left V 6 bases short and J 9 bases short, with 15 bases between. MiXCR, run by TCRdb on the RACE reads, gives a single entry per CDR3 protein. There are about 180,000 distinct CDR3 sequences in the sample; nearly 30% occur only once, and about 2.7% lies in the top ten. The source of the sample is a study of human T cells and chemical hapten exposure. Across the whole study: Patients, chiefly female, had alopecia areata, totalis or universalis. General study points: Large CDR3 similarity clusters arose significantly more often from expanded TCRs than from controls.

As for time point: pre-sensitization, week 0. Treatment: therapeutic diphenylcyclopropenone sensitization with weekly scalp DPC. Alopecia patients deemed DPC-suitable, aged 18 to 70, excluding pregnancy. The chain uses TRBV7-2 and TRBJ2-1; tentatively, D is TRBD2 (6 bases). The source material was whole blood, sampled in connection with sensitization to the hapten diphenylcyclopropenone (DPC). This sequence was found in a young woman with alopecia areata. Some clones in this sample may be carry-over from other donors' samples. CDR3 sequence (DNA): TGTGCCAGCAGTCGGGACTCCCTCCTTGAGCAGTTCTTC. Translating gives CASSRDSLLEQFF. The full variable domain, in which reference TRBV7-2 and TRBJ2-1 provide the parts outside the CDR3, is GAGVSQSPSNKVTEKGKDVELRCDPISGHTALYWYRQSLGQGLEFLIYFQGNSAPDKSGLPSDRFSAERTGGSVSTLTIQRTQQEDSAVYLCASSRDSLLEQFFGPGTRLTVL.